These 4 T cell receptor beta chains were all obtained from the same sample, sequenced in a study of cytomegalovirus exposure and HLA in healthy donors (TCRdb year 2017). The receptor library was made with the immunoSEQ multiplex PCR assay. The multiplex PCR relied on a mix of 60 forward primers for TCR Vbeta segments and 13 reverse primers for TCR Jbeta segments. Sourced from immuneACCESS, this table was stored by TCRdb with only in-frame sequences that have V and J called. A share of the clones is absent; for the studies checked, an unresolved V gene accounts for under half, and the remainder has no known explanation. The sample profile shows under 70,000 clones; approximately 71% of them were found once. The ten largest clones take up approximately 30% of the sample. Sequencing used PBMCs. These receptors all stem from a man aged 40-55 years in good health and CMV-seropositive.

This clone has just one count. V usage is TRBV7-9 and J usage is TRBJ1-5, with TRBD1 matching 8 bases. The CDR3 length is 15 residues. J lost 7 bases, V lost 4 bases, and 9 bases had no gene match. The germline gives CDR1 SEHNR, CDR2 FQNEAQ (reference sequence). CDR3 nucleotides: TGTGCCAGCAGCTGGACAGGGCTAGGCAGGCAGCCCCAGCATTTT. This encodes CASSWTGLGRQPQHF.

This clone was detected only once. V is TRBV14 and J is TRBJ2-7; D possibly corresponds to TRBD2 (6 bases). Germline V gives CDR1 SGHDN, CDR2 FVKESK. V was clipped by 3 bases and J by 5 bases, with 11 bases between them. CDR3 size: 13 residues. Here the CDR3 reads CASSQGGRHEQYF. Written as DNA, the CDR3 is TGTGCCAGCAGCCAGGGAGGACGCCACGAGCAGTACTTC.

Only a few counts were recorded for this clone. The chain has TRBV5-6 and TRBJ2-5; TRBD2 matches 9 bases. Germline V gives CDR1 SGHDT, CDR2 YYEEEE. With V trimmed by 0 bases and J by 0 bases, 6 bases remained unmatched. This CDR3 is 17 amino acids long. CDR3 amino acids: CASSLVSSGAYQETQYF. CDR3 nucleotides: TGTGCCAGCAGCTTGGTTTCTAGCGGGGCGTACCAAGAGACCCAGTACTTC.

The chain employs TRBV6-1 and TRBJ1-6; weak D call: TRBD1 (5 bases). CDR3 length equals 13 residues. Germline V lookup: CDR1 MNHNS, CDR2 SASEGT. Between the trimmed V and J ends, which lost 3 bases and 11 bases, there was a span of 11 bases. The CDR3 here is CASSESGWAPLHF. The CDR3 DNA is TGTGCCAGCAGTGAGTCAGGGTGGGCACCCCTCCACTTT.